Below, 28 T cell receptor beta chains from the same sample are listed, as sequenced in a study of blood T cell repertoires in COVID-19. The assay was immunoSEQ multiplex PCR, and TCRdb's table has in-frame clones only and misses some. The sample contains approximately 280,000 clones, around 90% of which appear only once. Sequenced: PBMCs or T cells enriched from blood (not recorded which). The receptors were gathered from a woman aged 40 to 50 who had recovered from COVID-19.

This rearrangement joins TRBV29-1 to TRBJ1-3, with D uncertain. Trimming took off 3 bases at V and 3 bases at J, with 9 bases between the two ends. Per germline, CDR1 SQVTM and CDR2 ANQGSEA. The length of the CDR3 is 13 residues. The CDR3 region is CSVDAGDGNTIYF. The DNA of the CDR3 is TGCAGCGTTGACGCGGGAGATGGAAACACCATATATTTT.

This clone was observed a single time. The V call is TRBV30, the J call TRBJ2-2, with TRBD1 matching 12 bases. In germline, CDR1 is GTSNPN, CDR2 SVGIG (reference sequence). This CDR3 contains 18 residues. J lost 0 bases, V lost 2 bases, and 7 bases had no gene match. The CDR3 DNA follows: TGTGCCTGGAGTTGGGGACAGGGGGCGCGAGCGAACACCGGGGAGCTGTTTTTT. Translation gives CAWSWGQGARANTGELFF.

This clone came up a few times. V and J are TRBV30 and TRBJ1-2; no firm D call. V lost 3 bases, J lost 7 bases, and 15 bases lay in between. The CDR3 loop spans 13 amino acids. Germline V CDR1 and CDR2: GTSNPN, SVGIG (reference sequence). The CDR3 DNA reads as TGTGCCTGGAGCGTATCCACCCAGGTTGGCTACACCTTC. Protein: CAWSVSTQVGYTF. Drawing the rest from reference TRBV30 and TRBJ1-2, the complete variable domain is SQTIHQWPATLVQPVGSPLSLECTVEGTSNPNLYWYRQAAGRGLQLLFYSVGIGQISSEVPQNLSASRPQDRQFILSSKKLLLSDSGFYLCAWSVSTQVGYTFGSGTRLTVV.

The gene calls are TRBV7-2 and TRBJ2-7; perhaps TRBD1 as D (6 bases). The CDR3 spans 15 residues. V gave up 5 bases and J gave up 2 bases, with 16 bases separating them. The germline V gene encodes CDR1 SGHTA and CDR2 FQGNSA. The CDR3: CASSTTGTPTYEQYF. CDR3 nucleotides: TGTGCCAGCAGCACCACCGGGACACCGACCTACGAGCAGTACTTC.

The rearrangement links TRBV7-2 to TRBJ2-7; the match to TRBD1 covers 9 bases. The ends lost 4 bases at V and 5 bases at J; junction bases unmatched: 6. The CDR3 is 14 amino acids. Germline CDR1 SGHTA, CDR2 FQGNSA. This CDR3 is CASSSDRGAHEQYF. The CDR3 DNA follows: TGTGCCAGCAGCTCAGACAGGGGGGCACACGAGCAGTACTTC. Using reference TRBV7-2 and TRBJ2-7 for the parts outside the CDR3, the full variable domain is GAGVSQSPSNKVTEKGKDVELRCDPISGHTALYWYRQSLGQGLEFLIYFQGNSAPDKSGLPSDRFSAERTGGSVSTLTIQRTQQEDSAVYLCASSSDRGAHEQYFGPGTRLTVT.

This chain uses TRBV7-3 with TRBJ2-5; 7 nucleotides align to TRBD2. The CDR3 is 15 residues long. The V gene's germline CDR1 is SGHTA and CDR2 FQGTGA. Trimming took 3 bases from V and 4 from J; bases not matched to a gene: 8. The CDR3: CASSFHAGAGETQYF. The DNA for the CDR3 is TGTGCCAGCAGCTTTCATGCGGGAGCAGGAGAGACCCAGTACTTC.

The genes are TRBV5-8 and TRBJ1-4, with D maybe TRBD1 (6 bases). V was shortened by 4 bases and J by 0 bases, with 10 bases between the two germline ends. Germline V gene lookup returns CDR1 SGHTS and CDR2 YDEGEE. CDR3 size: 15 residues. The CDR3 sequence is CASSPRGATNEKLFF. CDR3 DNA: TGTGCCAGCAGCCCCAGGGGTGCAACTAATGAAAAACTGTTTTTT.

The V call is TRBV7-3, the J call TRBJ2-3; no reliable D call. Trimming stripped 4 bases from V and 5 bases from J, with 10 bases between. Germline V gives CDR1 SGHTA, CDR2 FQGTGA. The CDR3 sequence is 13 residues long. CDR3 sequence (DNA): TGTGCCAGCAGCTCCTACGCGTTAGATACGCAGTATTTT. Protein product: CASSSYALDTQYF. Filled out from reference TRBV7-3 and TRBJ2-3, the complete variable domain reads GAGVSQTPSNKVTEKGKYVELRCDPISGHTALYWYRQSLGQGPEFLIYFQGTGAADDSGLPNDRFFAVRPEGSVSTLKIQRTERGDSAVYLCASSSYALDTQYFGPGTRLTVL.

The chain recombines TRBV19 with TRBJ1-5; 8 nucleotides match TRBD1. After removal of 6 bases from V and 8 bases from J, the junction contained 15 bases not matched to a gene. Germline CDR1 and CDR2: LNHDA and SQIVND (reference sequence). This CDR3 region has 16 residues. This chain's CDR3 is CASRTGTGLTGEPQHF. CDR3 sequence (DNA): TGTGCCAGTAGAACAGGGACAGGTCTTACGGGGGAGCCCCAGCATTTT.

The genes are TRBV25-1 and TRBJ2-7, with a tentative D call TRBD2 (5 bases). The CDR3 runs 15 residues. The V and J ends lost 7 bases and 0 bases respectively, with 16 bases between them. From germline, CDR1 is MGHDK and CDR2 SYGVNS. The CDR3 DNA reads TGTGCCAGCACCCGAGAGAGGGCTGGCTCCTACGAGCAGTACTTC. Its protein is CASTRERAGSYEQYF.

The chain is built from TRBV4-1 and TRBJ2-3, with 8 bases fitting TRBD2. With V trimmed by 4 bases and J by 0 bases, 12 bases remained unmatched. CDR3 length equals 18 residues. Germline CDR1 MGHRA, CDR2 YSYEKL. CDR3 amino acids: CASSPGARGGGSTDTQYF. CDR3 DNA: TGCGCCAGCAGCCCTGGGGCCCGGGGGGGAGGGAGCACAGATACGCAGTATTTT.

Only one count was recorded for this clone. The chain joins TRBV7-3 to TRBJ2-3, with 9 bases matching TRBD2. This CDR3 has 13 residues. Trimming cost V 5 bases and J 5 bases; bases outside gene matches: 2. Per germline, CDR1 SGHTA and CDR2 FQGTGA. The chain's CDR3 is CASSPSGKDTQYF. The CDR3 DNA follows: TGTGCCAGCAGCCCTAGCGGGAAAGATACGCAGTATTTT. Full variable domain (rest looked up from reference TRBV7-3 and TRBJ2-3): GAGVSQTPSNKVTEKGKYVELRCDPISGHTALYWYRQSLGQGPEFLIYFQGTGAADDSGLPNDRFFAVRPEGSVSTLKIQRTERGDSAVYLCASSPSGKDTQYFGPGTRLTVL.

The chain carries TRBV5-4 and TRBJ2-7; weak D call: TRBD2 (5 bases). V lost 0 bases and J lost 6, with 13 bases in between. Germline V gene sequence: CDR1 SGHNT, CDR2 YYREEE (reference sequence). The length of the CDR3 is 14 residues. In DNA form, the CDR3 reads TGTGCCAGCAGCTTGGTGACTAAGTCTTGCGAGCAGTACTTC. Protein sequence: CASSLVTKSCEQYF. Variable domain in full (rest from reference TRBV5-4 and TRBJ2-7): ETGVTQSPTHLIKTRGQQVTLRCSSQSGHNTVSWYQQALGQGPQFIFQYYREEENGRGNFPPRFSGLQFPNYSSELNVNALELDDSALYLCASSLVTKSCEQYFGPGTRLTVT.

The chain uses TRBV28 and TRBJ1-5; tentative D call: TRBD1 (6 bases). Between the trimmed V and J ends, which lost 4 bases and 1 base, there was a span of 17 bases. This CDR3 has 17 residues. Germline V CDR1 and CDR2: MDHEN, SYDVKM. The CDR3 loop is CASSSPMGTTSNQPQHF. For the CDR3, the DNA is TGTGCCAGCAGTTCCCCGATGGGGACAACGAGCAATCAGCCCCAGCATTTT.

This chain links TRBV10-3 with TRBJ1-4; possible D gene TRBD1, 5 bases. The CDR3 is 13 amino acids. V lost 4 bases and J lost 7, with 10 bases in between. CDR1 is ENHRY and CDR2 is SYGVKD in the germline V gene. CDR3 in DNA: TGTGCCATCAGTGGGGGGGTCATTGAAAAACTGTTTTTT. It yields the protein CAISGGVIEKLFF.

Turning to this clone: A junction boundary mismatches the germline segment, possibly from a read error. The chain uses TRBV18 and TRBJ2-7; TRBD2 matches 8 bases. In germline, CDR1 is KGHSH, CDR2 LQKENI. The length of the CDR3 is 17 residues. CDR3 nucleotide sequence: TGTGCCAGCTCAACTCTGCCGCCCAGCGGGAGCTCCTACAAGCAGTACTTC. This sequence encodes CASSTLPPSGSSYKQYF.

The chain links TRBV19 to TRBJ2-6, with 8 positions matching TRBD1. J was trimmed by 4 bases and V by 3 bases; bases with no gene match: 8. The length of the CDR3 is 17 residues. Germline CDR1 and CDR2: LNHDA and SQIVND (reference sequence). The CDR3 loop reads CASSIRGQGLGANVLTF. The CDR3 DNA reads TGTGCCAGTAGTATCAGGGGGCAGGGACTCGGGGCCAACGTCCTGACTTTC.

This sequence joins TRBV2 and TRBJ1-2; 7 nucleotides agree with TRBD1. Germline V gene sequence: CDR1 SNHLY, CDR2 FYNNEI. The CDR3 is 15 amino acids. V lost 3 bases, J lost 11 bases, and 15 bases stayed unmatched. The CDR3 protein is CASSDRTGERKRYTF. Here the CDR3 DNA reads TGTGCCAGCAGTGATAGGACAGGCGAGCGCAAGAGGTACACCTTC. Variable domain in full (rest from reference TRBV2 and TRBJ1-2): EPEVTQTPSHQVTQMGQEVILRCVPISNHLYFYWYRQILGQKVEFLVSFYNNEISEKSEIFDDQFSVERPDGSNFTLKIRSTKLEDSAMYFCASSDRTGERKRYTFGSGTRLTVV.

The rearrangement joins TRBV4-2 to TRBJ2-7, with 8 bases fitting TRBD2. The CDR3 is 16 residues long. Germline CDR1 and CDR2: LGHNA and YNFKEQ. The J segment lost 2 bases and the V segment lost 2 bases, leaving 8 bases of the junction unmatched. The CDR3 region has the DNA TGTGCCAGCAGCCAAAGTGGAGCGGGAGTGCCCTACGAGCAGTACTTC. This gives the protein CASSQSGAGVPYEQYF.

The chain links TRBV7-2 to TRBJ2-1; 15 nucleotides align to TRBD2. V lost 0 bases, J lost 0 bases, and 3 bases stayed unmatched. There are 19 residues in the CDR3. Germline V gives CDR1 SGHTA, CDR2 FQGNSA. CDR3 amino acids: CASSLAGLAGGSSYNEQFF. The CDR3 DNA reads TGTGCCAGCAGCTTAGCCGGACTAGCGGGAGGGAGCTCCTACAATGAGCAGTTCTTC.

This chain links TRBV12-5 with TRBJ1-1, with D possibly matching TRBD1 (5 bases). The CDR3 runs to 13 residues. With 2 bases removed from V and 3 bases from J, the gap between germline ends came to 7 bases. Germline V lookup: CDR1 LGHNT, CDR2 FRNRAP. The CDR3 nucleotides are TGTGCTAGTGGTTTGCGGGGGGACACTGAAGCTTTCTTT. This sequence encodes CASGLRGDTEAFF.

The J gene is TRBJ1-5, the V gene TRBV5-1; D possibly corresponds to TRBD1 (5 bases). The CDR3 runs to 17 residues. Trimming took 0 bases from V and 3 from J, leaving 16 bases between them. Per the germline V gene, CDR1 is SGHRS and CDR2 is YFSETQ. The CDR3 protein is CASSLAGDGINNQPQHF. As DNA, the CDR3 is TGCGCCAGCAGCTTGGCGGGGGACGGAATAAACAATCAGCCCCAGCATTTT.

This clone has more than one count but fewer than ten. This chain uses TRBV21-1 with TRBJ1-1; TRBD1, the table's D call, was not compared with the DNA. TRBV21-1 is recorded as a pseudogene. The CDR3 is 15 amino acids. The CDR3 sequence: CASTTLKYPNTEAFF. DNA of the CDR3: TGTGCCAGCACGACACTTAAGTATCCGAACACTGAAGCTTTCTTT.

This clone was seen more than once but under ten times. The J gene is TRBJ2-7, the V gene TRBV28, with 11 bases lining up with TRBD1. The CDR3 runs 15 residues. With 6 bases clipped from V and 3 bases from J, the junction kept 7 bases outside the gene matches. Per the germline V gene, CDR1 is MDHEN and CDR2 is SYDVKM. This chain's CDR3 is CASSLAGTGGYEQYF. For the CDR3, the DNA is TGTGCCAGCAGCCTAGCCGGGACAGGGGGCTACGAGCAGTACTTC.

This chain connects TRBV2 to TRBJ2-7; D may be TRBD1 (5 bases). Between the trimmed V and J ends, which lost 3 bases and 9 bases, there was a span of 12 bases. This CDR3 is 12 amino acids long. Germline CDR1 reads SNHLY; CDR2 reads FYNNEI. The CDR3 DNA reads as TGTGCCAGCAGTGATGTAGGGGCCCCGCAGTACTTC. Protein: CASSDVGAPQYF.

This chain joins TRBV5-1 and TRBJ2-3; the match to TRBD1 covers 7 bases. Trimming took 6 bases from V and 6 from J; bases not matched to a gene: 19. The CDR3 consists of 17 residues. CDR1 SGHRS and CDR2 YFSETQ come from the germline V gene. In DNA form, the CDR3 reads TGCGCCAGCACCTTAGGAAAGGACAGGATAAAGGGGGATACGCAGTATTTT. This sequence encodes CASTLGKDRIKGDTQYF.

The CDR3 DNA sequence: TGTGCCAGCAGACCCCCACAACGGGCGGGATACTATGGCTACACCTTC. Translating it yields CASRPPQRAGYYGYTF. V is TRBV6-6 and J is TRBJ1-2; D is unclear. CDR1 is MNHNY and CDR2 is SVGAGI in the germline V gene (reference sequence). V shed 6 bases and J shed 3 bases, with 20 bases lying between them. This CDR3 region has 16 residues.

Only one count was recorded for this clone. CDR3 nucleotides: TGTGCCAGCAGTCCCACCGGGACTAGCGGGTGGAATGAGCAGTTCTTC. It is translated as CASSPTGTSGWNEQFF. The chain uses TRBV27 and TRBJ2-1; TRBD2 aligns across 12 bases. Unmatched junction bases numbered 9, after V lost 5 bases and J lost 7 bases. The CDR3 loop spans 16 amino acids. CDR1 and CDR2 (germline): MNHEY, SMNVEV (reference sequence).